Listed here are 7 T cell receptor beta chains from one sample, sequenced in a study of CD4 T cell repertoires in COVID-19. Here immunoSEQ multiplex PCR was the method, and the copy in TCRdb shows in-frame clones only, minus some. The sample lists some 71,000 clones; about 83% were seen once. The sequences come from CD4+ T cells from peripheral blood, collected after recovery from COVID-19. The receptors shown here come from a human donor who had COVID-19.

V and J are TRBV14 and TRBJ2-7; D remains ambiguous. From germline, CDR1 is SGHDN and CDR2 FVKESK. This CDR3 has 13 amino acids. Trimming stripped 0 bases from V and 6 bases from J, with 9 bases between. In DNA form, the CDR3 reads TGTGCCAGCAGCCAAGAAAGTAGTCGCGAGCAGTACTTC. As protein: CASSQESSREQYF.

V gene TRBV7-3 combines with J gene TRBJ1-1, with TRBD1 as a possible D gene (6 bases). The CDR3 sequence is 15 residues long. Per the germline V gene, CDR1 is SGHTA and CDR2 is FQGTGA. V shed 5 bases and J shed 0 bases, with 13 bases lying between them. The CDR3 sequence: CASSLIGTLNTEAFF. The CDR3 nucleotides are TGTGCCAGCAGCCTTATAGGGACATTGAACACTGAAGCTTTCTTT.

The J gene is TRBJ1-6, the V gene TRBV6-5; D uncertain. V was shortened by 3 bases and J by 7 bases, with 10 bases between the two germline ends. This CDR3 is 14 amino acids long. Germline values: CDR1 MNHEY, CDR2 SVGAGI. The CDR3 region has the DNA TGTGCCAGCAGTTATTACCCACACAATTCACCCCTCCACTTT. Translated: CASSYYPHNSPLHF.

The genes are TRBV4-1 and TRBJ2-5, with 8 bases identical to TRBD1. From germline, CDR1 is MGHRA and CDR2 YSYEKL. V shed 4 bases and J 5 bases; nucleotides not matched to a gene: 6. The CDR3 is made up of 14 amino acids. The CDR3 DNA sequence: TGCGCCAGCAGCCCCTCCTGGACAGGGGAGACCCAGTACTTC. Translated: CASSPSWTGETQYF.

This chain's CDR3 is CASSEAIGTGEKLFF. The CDR3 DNA sequence: TGTGCCAGCAGTGAAGCTATAGGGACCGGAGAAAAACTGTTTTTT. The V and J genes are TRBV2 and TRBJ1-4; a possible D gene is TRBD1 (5 bases). Germline V lookup: CDR1 SNHLY, CDR2 FYNNEI. CDR3 length: 15 residues. V lost 0 bases and J 8 bases, leaving 13 bases between the germline ends.

The V and J genes are TRBV5-1 and TRBJ2-7; D perhaps matches TRBD2 (6 bases). Per germline, CDR1 SGHRS and CDR2 YFSETQ. Trimming left V 5 bases short and J 1 base short, with 19 bases between. CDR3 length: 16 residues. CDR3: CASRTDGGTSSYEQYF. CDR3 coding DNA: TGCGCCAGCAGGACAGATGGCGGGACCTCATCCTACGAGCAGTACTTC.

This chain joins TRBV5-1 and TRBJ2-3, with D perhaps matching TRBD1 (5 bases). Trimming stripped 1 base from V and 0 bases from J, with 12 bases between. Per the germline V gene, CDR1 is SGHRS and CDR2 is YFSETQ. The CDR3 sequence is 16 residues long. CDR3 coding DNA: TGCGCCAGCAGCTTGAGGGGCACGACTAGCACAGATACGCAGTATTTT. As protein: CASSLRGTTSTDTQYF.